What follows describes a single T cell receptor (beta chain). The antigen is unknown. The data belong to a study of CD8 T cells in Susac syndrome. Study findings and constraints: Only a relatively small number of individuals were included in the TCR sequencing and HLA analysis.

An input of roughly 0.5 to 1 ug of RNA was subjected to reverse transcription using random hexamers. The immunoSEQ assay covered 54 Vbeta and 13 Jbeta segments for CDR3. Each CDR3 protein is one row after TCRdb ran MiXCR on the immunoSEQ multiplex PCR reads. The table records 200,000 to 250,000 distinct CDR3 sequences, about 94% of them present only once. The CD8+ and CD4+ T cells were isolated magnetically using a negative isolation approach, whereas the TEMRA cells were enriched by FACS. The sequenced sample was CD8+ T cells from PBMCs. The receptor comes from a human donor with multiple sclerosis.

CDR3 sequence: CATSPLGQGYSPLHF. The DNA of the CDR3 is TGTGCCACCAGCCCCCTGGGACAGGGATATTCACCCCTCCACTTT. The V and J genes are TRBV15 and TRBJ1-6; TRBD1 agrees at 9 bases. With 5 bases clipped from V and 8 bases from J, the junction kept 7 bases outside the gene matches. Germline V gene data show CDR1 as LNHNV and CDR2 as YYDKDF (reference sequence). The CDR3 has 15 amino acids.